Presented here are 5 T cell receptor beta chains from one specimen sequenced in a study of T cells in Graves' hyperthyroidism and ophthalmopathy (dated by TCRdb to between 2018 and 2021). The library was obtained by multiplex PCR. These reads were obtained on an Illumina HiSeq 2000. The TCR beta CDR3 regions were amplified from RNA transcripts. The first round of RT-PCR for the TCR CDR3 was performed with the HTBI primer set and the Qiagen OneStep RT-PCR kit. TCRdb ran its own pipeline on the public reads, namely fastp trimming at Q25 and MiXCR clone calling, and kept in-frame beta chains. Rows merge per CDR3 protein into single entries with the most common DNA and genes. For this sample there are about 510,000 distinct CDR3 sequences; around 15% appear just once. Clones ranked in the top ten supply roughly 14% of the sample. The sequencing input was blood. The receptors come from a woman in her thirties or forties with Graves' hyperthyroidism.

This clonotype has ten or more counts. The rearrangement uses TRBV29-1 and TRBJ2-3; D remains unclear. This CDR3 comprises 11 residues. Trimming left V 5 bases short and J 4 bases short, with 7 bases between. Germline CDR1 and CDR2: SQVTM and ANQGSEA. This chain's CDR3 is CSVKEADTQYF. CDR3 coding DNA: TGCAGCGTTAAGGAAGCAGATACGCAGTATTTT.

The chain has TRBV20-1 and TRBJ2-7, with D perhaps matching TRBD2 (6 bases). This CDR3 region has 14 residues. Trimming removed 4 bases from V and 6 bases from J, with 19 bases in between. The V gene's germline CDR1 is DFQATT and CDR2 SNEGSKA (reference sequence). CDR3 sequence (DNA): TGCAGTGCTATCTTCGGAGGGAGTTCAGGCGAGCAGTACTTC. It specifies CSAIFGGSSGEQYF.

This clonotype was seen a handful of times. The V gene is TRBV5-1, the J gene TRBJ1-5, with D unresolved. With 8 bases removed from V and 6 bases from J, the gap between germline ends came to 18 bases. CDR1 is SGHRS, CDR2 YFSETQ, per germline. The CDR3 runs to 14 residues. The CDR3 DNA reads TGCGCCAGACCGGGCCTAGGGAGGGCTCAGCCCCAGCATTTT. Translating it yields CARPGLGRAQPQHF.

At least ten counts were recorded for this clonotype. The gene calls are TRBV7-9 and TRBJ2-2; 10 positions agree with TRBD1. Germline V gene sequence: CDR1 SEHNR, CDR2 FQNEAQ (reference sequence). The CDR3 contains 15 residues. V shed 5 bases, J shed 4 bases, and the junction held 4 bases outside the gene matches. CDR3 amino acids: CASSHGTGVTGELFF. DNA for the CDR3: TGTGCCAGCAGCCACGGGACAGGGGTCACCGGGGAGCTGTTTTTT. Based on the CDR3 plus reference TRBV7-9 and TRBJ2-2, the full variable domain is DTGVSQNPRHKITKRGQNVTFRCDPISEHNRLYWYRQTLGQGPEFLTYFQNEAQLEKSRLLSDRFSAERPKGSFSTLEIQRTEQGDSAMYLCASSHGTGVTGELFFGEGSRLTVL.

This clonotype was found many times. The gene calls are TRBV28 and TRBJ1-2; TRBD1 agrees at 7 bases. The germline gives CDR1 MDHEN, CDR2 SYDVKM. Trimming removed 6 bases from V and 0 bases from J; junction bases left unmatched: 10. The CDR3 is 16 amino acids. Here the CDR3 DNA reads TGTGCCAGCAGAACCGGGACAGTCCACTCTAACTATGGCTACACCTTC. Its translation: CASRTGTVHSNYGYTF.